What follows are 16 T cell receptor beta chains derived from one specimen sequenced in a study of cytomegalovirus exposure and HLA in healthy donors. Use of 60 Vbeta and 13 Jbeta primers characterized the PCR. Here immunoSEQ multiplex PCR was the method, and the copy in TCRdb shows in-frame clones only, minus some. The data hold roughly 120,000 clones, with approximately 68% observed a single time. The material sequenced was PBMCs. The origin of the receptors is a man in his thirties or forties in good health and CMV-seropositive.

V gene TRBV7-9 combines with J gene TRBJ2-5, with 9 bases aligning to TRBD1. V shed 4 bases and J 5 bases; nucleotides not matched to a gene: 11. The germline V gene has CDR1 SEHNR and CDR2 FQNEAQ (reference sequence). The CDR3 has 16 amino acids. The CDR3: CASSYQQGALAETQYF. For the CDR3, the DNA is TGTGCCAGCAGCTACCAACAGGGGGCGTTGGCGGAGACCCAGTACTTC.

The chain combines TRBV7-3 with TRBJ2-2, with 8 nucleotides matching TRBD1. The CDR3 consists of 16 residues. Trimming cost V 7 bases and J 1 base; bases outside gene matches: 8. Germline loops: CDR1 SGHTA, CDR2 FQGTGA. The CDR3 sequence: CASTEPGTGNTGELFF. CDR3 bases: TGTGCCAGCACGGAGCCCGGGACAGGGAACACCGGGGAGCTGTTTTTT.

The chain recombines TRBV25-1 with TRBJ2-7; D is perhaps TRBD1 (6 bases). Germline V gives CDR1 MGHDK, CDR2 SYGVNS. The V gene lost 4 bases and the J gene lost 0 bases, with 10 bases spanning the gap. The CDR3 loop spans 14 amino acids. Here the CDR3 reads CASSGQGHSYEQYF. The CDR3 DNA reads TGTGCCAGCAGTGGGCAGGGACACTCCTACGAGCAGTACTTC.

This chain uses TRBV18 with TRBJ1-2; D remains unclear. Trimming left V 5 bases short and J 3 bases short, with 13 bases between. CDR3 length: 14 residues. The germline CDR1 and CDR2 sequences are KGHSH and LQKENI. Here the CDR3 DNA reads TGTGCCAGCTCAGATTCCGCCGCGTACTATGGCTACACCTTC. It specifies CASSDSAAYYGYTF.

The rearrangement joins TRBV19 to TRBJ1-1; 7 bases match TRBD1. The CDR3 spans 14 residues. CDR1 is LNHDA and CDR2 is SQIVND in the germline V gene (reference sequence). With V trimmed by 1 base and J by 5 bases, 4 bases remained unmatched. The CDR3 spells CASSIVTGVTEAFF. CDR3 DNA: TGTGCCAGTAGTATAGTAACAGGGGTTACTGAAGCTTTCTTT.

The chain employs TRBV29-1 and TRBJ1-2, with 8 bases that match TRBD1. The CDR3 has 13 amino acids. Germline V gene lookup returns CDR1 SQVTM and CDR2 ANQGSEA. V dropped 5 bases and J dropped 7; count of bases not matched to a gene: 9. The CDR3 DNA follows: TGCAGCGTTTTCTCTTCAGGGGGCAGTGGCTACACCTTC. This codes for CSVFSSGGSGYTF.

The CDR3 loop reads CASGDHGGQTQYF. The CDR3, as DNA: TGTGCCAGCGGAGATCACGGAGGGCAGACCCAGTACTTC. This rearrangement joins TRBV6-6 to TRBJ2-5, with D tentatively TRBD2 (6 bases). With 8 bases removed from V and 6 bases from J, the gap between germline ends came to 16 bases. This CDR3 region has 13 residues. The germline V gene encodes CDR1 MNHNY and CDR2 SVGAGI (reference sequence).

The chain recombines TRBV5-8 with TRBJ2-1; weak D call: TRBD2 (5 bases). The CDR3 has 15 amino acids. The V and J ends lost 1 base and 1 base respectively, with 9 bases between them. CDR1 SGHTS and CDR2 YDEGEE come from the germline V gene. CDR3 nucleotide sequence: TGTGCCAGCAGCTTGATCGGGGAATCCTACAATGAGCAGTTCTTC. Its protein is CASSLIGESYNEQFF.

Remarks on this clone: Other DNA sequences in the sample encode the same CDR3. The gene calls are TRBV5-1 and TRBJ2-1; 14 nucleotides align to TRBD2. The CDR3 covers 15 residues. The junction had 5 bases not matched to a gene; V was cut back by 4 bases and J by 8 bases. CDR1 SGHRS and CDR2 YFSETQ come from the germline V gene. DNA for the CDR3: TGCGCCAGCAGCCCGGGACTAGCGGGAGTGGATGAGCAGTTCTTC. Translation: CASSPGLAGVDEQFF.

This sequence joins TRBV6-4 and TRBJ2-2; a possible D gene is TRBD1 (6 bases). The germline V gene has CDR1 MRHNA and CDR2 SNTAGT. V lost 4 bases and J 3 bases, leaving 9 bases between the germline ends. The CDR3 runs 14 residues. CDR3 coding DNA: TGTGCCAGCAGTGGGGACACCCACACCGGGGAGCTGTTTTTT. Encoded protein: CASSGDTHTGELFF.

The CDR3 DNA reads as TGTGCCAGCAGCTTAGGGACAGGCGGTATCACTGAAGCTTTCTTT. It is translated as CASSLGTGGITEAFF. The chain carries TRBV9 and TRBJ1-1; 8 nucleotides align to TRBD1. V trimming: 4 bases; J trimming: 4 bases; junction bases outside the gene matches: 9. The CDR3 totals 15 residues. Germline V CDR1 and CDR2: SGDLS, YYNGEE.

The chain links TRBV7-6 to TRBJ2-5; TRBD2 might be the D (5 bases). The CDR3 has 12 residues. V was trimmed by 6 bases and J by 0 bases, leaving 5 bases between them. Per the germline V gene, CDR1 is SGHVS and CDR2 is FNYEAQ. CDR3 amino acids: CASRRDQETQYF. DNA for the CDR3: TGTGCCAGCAGGCGGGACCAAGAGACCCAGTACTTC.

This sequence joins TRBV10-3 and TRBJ2-2; no clear D. There are 14 residues in the CDR3. Germline V lookup: CDR1 ENHRY, CDR2 SYGVKD. V lost 8 bases, J lost 5 bases, and 15 bases lay in between. The CDR3 reads CAIGQRAETGELFF. The DNA for the CDR3 is TGTGCCATCGGCCAGCGAGCTGAAACCGGGGAGCTGTTTTTT.

About this clone itself: At one end the junction does not follow the germline gene, possibly because of a read error. The chain recombines TRBV11-1 with TRBJ2-7, with D possibly TRBD2 on 6 matching bases. CDR3 length: 14 residues. Germline assignment: CDR1 SGHAT and CDR2 FQDESV (reference sequence). Here the CDR3 reads CASSLAGGVYEQYF. In DNA, the CDR3 is TGTGCCAGCAGCTTAGCGGGAGGAGTCTACGAACAGTACTTC.

This chain connects TRBV6-5 to TRBJ2-7; 7 bases are shared with TRBD2. CDR1 and CDR2 from the germline V gene are MNHEY and SVGAGI. J lost 7 bases, V lost 0 bases, and 9 bases had no gene match. The CDR3 length is 15 residues. The CDR3 DNA reads as TGTGCCAGCAGTTACTCCGGGGGGTACGGGTATGAGCAGTACTTC. Amino acids: CASSYSGGYGYEQYF.

The V and J genes are TRBV12-1 and TRBJ2-5; TRBD1 was called by the table and not checked on the DNA. TRBV12-1 is a pseudogene locus. CDR3 length equals 21 residues. The CDR3: CASSFGMKIGTGPLYQETQYF. In nucleotides, the CDR3 is TGTGCCAGCAGCTTCGGGATGAAGATCGGGACAGGGCCCCTGTACCAAGAGACCCAGTACTTC.